This T cell receptor (beta chain) emerged from a study of blood T cells in healthy people across ages. General study points: It was not possible, with unsorted PBMCs, to conclusively compare naive and antigen-experienced cells. Significant beta diversity loss was already apparent by age roughly 43, declining roughly linearly. Naive CD4+ cell counts and diversity both ran higher in long-lived than in aged donors.

Donors were systemically healthy Caucasian individuals from Russia aged about 6 to 95 years. The authors ran a second PCR of roughly 7 to 11 cycles using a sample-barcoded 5' primer and a J-beta primer mix. TCRdb processed the 5' RACE reads anew with MiXCR; each CDR3 protein has one entry. The sample includes a few hundred thousand distinct CDR3 sequences, about half of them seen just once. A remark on this clonotype: Its specificity is unknown.

The CDR3 is 14 amino acids. Looked up from germline, CDR1 is MDHEN and CDR2 is SYDVKM. V was pared by 6 bases and J by 10 bases, with 19 bases between. Sequenced: blood. The V and J genes are TRBV28 and TRBJ2-1; D might be TRBD2 (5 bases). This TCR derives from a man between 60 and 75 years old in good health. Here the CDR3 reads CASSPAAGPGEQFF. The DNA for the CDR3 is TGTGCCAGCAGCCCAGCGGCGGGCCCTGGGGAGCAGTTCTTC.